Given below is one T cell receptor beta chain in context. Its antigen is undetermined. The sample comes from a study of cytomegalovirus exposure and HLA in healthy donors. On the study more broadly: Out of 170 million or so T cells, an earlier analysis found 117 million unique TCR beta sequences in total. The Caucasian-associated ancestry cluster contained about four fifths of the roughly 390 genotyped donors.

Study-wide results and caveats: The investigators catalogued 150 to 200 TCR beta chains as cytomegalovirus-associated. Most TCR sequences proved rare, with some public TCRs found in many donors.

13 Jbeta primers and 60 Vbeta primers were used for the PCR. Method: immunoSEQ multiplex PCR; TCRdb's copy keeps in-frame clones and lacks some. This repertoire includes about 130,000 clones. The TCR sequence derives from a woman between 40 and 55 years old in good health and CMV-seropositive. What was sequenced was PBMCs.

This CDR3 is CASSSPGQKGEQYF. For the CDR3, the DNA is TGTGCCAGCAGCTCTCCGGGACAGAAGGGCGAGCAGTACTTC. The J gene is TRBJ2-7, the V gene TRBV7-8, with 7 bases identical to TRBD1. CDR3 length: 14 residues. CDR1 is SGHVS, CDR2 FQNEAQ, per germline. V lost 4 bases and J lost 6; bases outside the gene matches: 9.